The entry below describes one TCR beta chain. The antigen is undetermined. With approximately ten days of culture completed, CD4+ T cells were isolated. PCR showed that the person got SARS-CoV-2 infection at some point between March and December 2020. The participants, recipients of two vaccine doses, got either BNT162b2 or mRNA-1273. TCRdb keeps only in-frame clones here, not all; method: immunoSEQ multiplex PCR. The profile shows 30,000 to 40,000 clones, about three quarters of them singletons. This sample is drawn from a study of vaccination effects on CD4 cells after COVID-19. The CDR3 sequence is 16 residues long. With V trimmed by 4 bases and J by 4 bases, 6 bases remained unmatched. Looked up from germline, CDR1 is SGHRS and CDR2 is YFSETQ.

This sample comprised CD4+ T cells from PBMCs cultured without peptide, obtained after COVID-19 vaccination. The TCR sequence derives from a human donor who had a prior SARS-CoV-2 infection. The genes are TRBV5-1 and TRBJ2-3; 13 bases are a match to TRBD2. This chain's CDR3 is CASSRWTSGGADTQYF. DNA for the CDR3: TGCGCCAGCAGCAGATGGACTAGCGGGGGCGCAGATACGCAGTATTTT.